The rows below give T cell receptor beta chains drawn from one sample of a study of technical replicates of blood from four donors. TCRdb keeps only in-frame clones here, not all; method: immunoSEQ multiplex PCR. The repertoire includes 80,000 to 95,000 clones, roughly 96% of them detected once, and about 0.31% sits in the top ten. Sequencing was performed on T cells isolated from PBMCs. All receptors derive from a human donor in good health. The CDR3 runs from the conserved cysteine through the conserved F or W. Each record gives: J gene, clone size, V gene, D gene, CDR3 DNA, CDR3 protein. D genes are given only for firm matches. Clone size appears in some rows only: once, few, many, or a class for an expanded clone.

j_gene: TRBJ1-5
abundance: .
v_gene: TRBV29-1
d_gene: .
CDR3nt: TGCAGTGCGGCCCGGAACACCGATTGGGGCAATCAGCCCCAGCATTTT
CDR3aa: CSAARNTDWGNQPQHF

j_gene: TRBJ2-7
abundance: .
v_gene: TRBV10-3
d_gene: TRBD1
CDR3nt: TGTGCCATCAGTGCGGGACAGGGATCCTACGAGCAGTACTTC
CDR3aa: CAISAGQGSYEQYF

j_gene: TRBJ2-1
abundance: .
v_gene: TRBV6-5
d_gene: TRBD2
CDR3nt: TGTGTCACGGGGGGGAGGGCCTATGAGCAGTTCTTC
CDR3aa: CVTGGRAYEQFF

j_gene: TRBJ2-7
abundance: once
v_gene: TRBV5-4
d_gene: TRBD2
CDR3nt: TGTGCCAGCAGCTTGGTGGCGGGAGCATATCCCTTTCCCTACGAGCAGTACTTC
CDR3aa: CASSLVAGAYPFPYEQYF

j_gene: TRBJ2-1
abundance: .
v_gene: TRBV9
d_gene: .
CDR3nt: TGTGCCAGCAGCGTAGAGCCCGTTAGCTCCTACAATGAGCAGTTCTTC
CDR3aa: CASSVEPVSSYNEQFF

j_gene: TRBJ2-5
abundance: .
v_gene: TRBV6-5
d_gene: .
CDR3nt: TGTGCCGTATCCAGGGGGGTAGAGACCCAGTACTTC
CDR3aa: CAVSRGVETQYF

j_gene: TRBJ2-1
abundance: .
v_gene: TRBV25-1
d_gene: .
CDR3nt: TGTGCCAGCAGTGAAATAGCCTCGGGCAATGAGCAGTTCTTC
CDR3aa: CASSEIASGNEQFF

j_gene: TRBJ1-1
abundance: .
v_gene: TRBV7-8
d_gene: .
CDR3nt: TGTGCCAGCAGCTATGGCGGGGCGAGGGTTGAAGCTTTCTTT
CDR3aa: CASSYGGARVEAFF

j_gene: TRBJ2-7
abundance: .
v_gene: TRBV19
d_gene: TRBD1
CDR3nt: TGTGCCAGTAGCTGGACAGGGAGCTCCCTCAGCGAGCAGTACTTC
CDR3aa: CASSWTGSSLSEQYF

j_gene: TRBJ2-7
abundance: .
v_gene: TRBV6-5
d_gene: .
CDR3nt: TGTGCCAGCAGCGCCGAAGTGGGAGGCTCCTACGAGCAGTACTTC
CDR3aa: CASSAEVGGSYEQYF

j_gene: TRBJ2-7
abundance: .
v_gene: TRBV5-1
d_gene: .
CDR3nt: TGCGCCAGCACCCTCCGGGACAACTCCTACGAGCAGTACTTC
CDR3aa: CASTLRDNSYEQYF

j_gene: TRBJ2-1
abundance: .
v_gene: TRBV28
d_gene: TRBD1
CDR3nt: TGTGCCAGCAACCGCCAACAGGGGTCCTACAATGAGCAGTTCTTC
CDR3aa: CASNRQQGSYNEQFF

j_gene: TRBJ2-2
abundance: .
v_gene: TRBV4-1
d_gene: .
CDR3nt: TGCGCCAGCAGCCCAAGGGAGCACAACACCGGGGAGCTGTTTTTT
CDR3aa: CASSPREHNTGELFF

j_gene: TRBJ2-7
abundance: .
v_gene: TRBV5-1
d_gene: TRBD2
CDR3nt: TGCGCCAGCAGCTCCGGACTAGCGGGAGGGCCTATTACCTACGAGCAGTACTTC
CDR3aa: CASSSGLAGGPITYEQYF

j_gene: TRBJ2-3
abundance: .
v_gene: TRBV7-9
d_gene: TRBD1
CDR3nt: TGTGCCAGCAGTTTGACCAACAGGGGCCTCCGAAGAGATACGCAGTATTTT
CDR3aa: CASSLTNRGLRRDTQYF

j_gene: TRBJ1-1
abundance: .
v_gene: TRBV21-1
d_gene: .
CDR3nt: TGTGCCAGCAGCAAACTCGTCCACACTGAAGCTTTCTTT
CDR3aa: CASSKLVHTEAFF

j_gene: TRBJ2-7
abundance: once
v_gene: TRBV7-2
d_gene: .
CDR3nt: TGTGCCAGCAGCCCATCGGAGTTTTACGAGCAGTACTTC
CDR3aa: CASSPSEFYEQYF

j_gene: TRBJ2-1
abundance: .
v_gene: TRBV6-5
d_gene: .
CDR3nt: TGTGCCAGCTCCCGGGGGAATGAGCAGTTCTTC
CDR3aa: CASSRGNEQFF

j_gene: TRBJ2-1
abundance: .
v_gene: TRBV27
d_gene: TRBD2
CDR3nt: TGTGCCAGCAGTTTATTTCCTAAGCGGGAGGGCCTCGATGAGCAGTTCTTC
CDR3aa: CASSLFPKREGLDEQFF

j_gene: TRBJ2-7
abundance: .
v_gene: TRBV19
d_gene: TRBD2
CDR3nt: TGTGCCAGTAGTCCCGGGACTAGCGCTGGCGAGCAGTACTTC
CDR3aa: CASSPGTSAGEQYF

j_gene: TRBJ1-2
abundance: .
v_gene: TRBV19
d_gene: .
CDR3nt: TGTGCCAGTTCCTCTGTTCAGGGAGGGTCGTTCGACTATGGCTACACCTTC
CDR3aa: CASSSVQGGSFDYGYTF

j_gene: TRBJ1-1
abundance: .
v_gene: TRBV7-8
d_gene: TRBD1
CDR3nt: TGTGCCAGCAGCTTACGAGGACAGGGTTCCACTGAAGCTTTCTTT
CDR3aa: CASSLRGQGSTEAFF

j_gene: TRBJ2-5
abundance: .
v_gene: TRBV5-4
d_gene: .
CDR3nt: TGTGCCAGCAGCTTTTCGGCAGGGTATGGAGAGACCCAGTACTTC
CDR3aa: CASSFSAGYGETQYF

j_gene: TRBJ2-3
abundance: .
v_gene: TRBV28
d_gene: TRBD2
CDR3nt: TGTGCCAGCAGCCTAGCGGAGTCCACAGATACGCAGTATTTT
CDR3aa: CASSLAESTDTQYF

j_gene: TRBJ2-1
abundance: once
v_gene: TRBV7-3
d_gene: TRBD2
CDR3nt: TGTGCCAGCAGCTTAATCGCTAGCGGATACAATGAGCAGTTCTTC
CDR3aa: CASSLIASGYNEQFF

j_gene: TRBJ2-7
abundance: .
v_gene: TRBV9
d_gene: TRBD1
CDR3nt: TGTGCCAGCAGCCCTCGGACAGGGGATCCCTACGAGCAGTACTTC
CDR3aa: CASSPRTGDPYEQYF

j_gene: TRBJ2-7
abundance: .
v_gene: TRBV7-9
d_gene: TRBD1
CDR3nt: TGTGCCAGCAGCCTCCCACCCGGCGGACAGGGGGCCCACGAGCAGTACTTC
CDR3aa: CASSLPPGGQGAHEQYF

j_gene: TRBJ1-2
abundance: .
v_gene: TRBV4-1
d_gene: .
CDR3nt: TGCGCCAGCAGCCAAGAGGTCAGGGCTAACTATGGCTACACCTTC
CDR3aa: CASSQEVRANYGYTF

j_gene: TRBJ1-1
abundance: .
v_gene: TRBV5-6
d_gene: TRBD1
CDR3nt: TGTGCCAGCAGCTACATTGACAGGGAAAACACTGAAGCTTTCTTT
CDR3aa: CASSYIDRENTEAFF

j_gene: TRBJ2-1
abundance: .
v_gene: TRBV9
d_gene: .
CDR3nt: TGTGCCAGCAGCGTAAACTCGGGTGAGCAGTTCTTC
CDR3aa: CASSVNSGEQFF